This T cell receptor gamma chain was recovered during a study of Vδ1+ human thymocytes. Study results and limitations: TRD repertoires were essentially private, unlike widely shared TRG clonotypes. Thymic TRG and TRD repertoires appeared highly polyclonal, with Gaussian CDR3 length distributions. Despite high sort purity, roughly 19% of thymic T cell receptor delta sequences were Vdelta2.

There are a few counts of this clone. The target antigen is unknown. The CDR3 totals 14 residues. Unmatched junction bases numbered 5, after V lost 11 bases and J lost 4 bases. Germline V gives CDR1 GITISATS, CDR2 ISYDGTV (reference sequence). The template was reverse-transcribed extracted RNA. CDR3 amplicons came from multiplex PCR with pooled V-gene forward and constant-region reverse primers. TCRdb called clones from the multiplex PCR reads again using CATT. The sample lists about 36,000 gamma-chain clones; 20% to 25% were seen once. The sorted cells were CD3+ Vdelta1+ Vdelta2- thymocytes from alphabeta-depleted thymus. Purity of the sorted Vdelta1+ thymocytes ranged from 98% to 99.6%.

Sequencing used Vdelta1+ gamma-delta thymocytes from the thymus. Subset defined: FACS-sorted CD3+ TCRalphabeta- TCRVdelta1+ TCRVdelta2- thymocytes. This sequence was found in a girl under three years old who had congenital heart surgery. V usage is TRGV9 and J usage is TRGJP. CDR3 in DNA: TGTGCCTGCTATCAAGAGTTGGGCAAAAAAATCAAGGTATTT. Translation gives CACYQELGKKIKVF.